Below, one TCR beta chain is given with its context. Its antigen remains unidentified. PCR used 60 Vbeta primers and 13 Jbeta primers. Sequenced by immunoSEQ multiplex PCR; TCRdb stores in-frame clones only, minus some. The sample holds 95,000 to 150,000 clones; over 6.5% are singletons and the top ten take 6% to 7.5%. These data originate in a study of cytomegalovirus exposure and HLA in healthy donors. About the research overall: An analysis done earlier identified 100 million to 140 million unique TCR beta sequences from about 179 million T cells. Study outcomes and limitations: Data from an earlier analysis indicated that most TCR beta V segments were productive either about 87% or about 30% of the time. There were some public TCRs occurring in many donors, but most TCR sequences were rare. Later analysis demonstrated an association between a missense DCLRE1C variant and TCR beta V- and J-gene trimming.

CDR1 SGHVS and CDR2 FNYEAQ come from the germline V gene. The trim removed 6 bases at V and 2 bases at J, leaving 3 bases unmatched. The CDR3 consists of 15 residues. The clonotype comes from a woman in her thirties or forties in good health and CMV-seropositive. Sequencing was performed on PBMCs. The chain uses TRBV7-6 and TRBJ2-2, with 10 bases matching TRBD2. The CDR3 DNA reads as TGTGCCAGCAGTTGGACTAGCGGTAACACCGGGGAGCTGTTTTTT. It codes for CASSWTSGNTGELFF.